The present entry profiles one T cell receptor beta chain with its context. This CDR3 region has 13 residues. The germline gives CDR1 GTSNPN, CDR2 SVGIG (reference sequence). J was trimmed by 5 bases and V by 1 base; bases with no gene match: 4. Here immunoSEQ multiplex PCR was the method, and the copy in TCRdb shows in-frame clones only, minus some. The repertoire has over 350,000 clones, roughly 89% of them found once; the top ten carry more than 1.4%. The sample comes from a study of blood T cell repertoires in COVID-19. The TCR comes from a woman aged 25-40 years with active or convalescent COVID-19. The V and J genes are TRBV30 and TRBJ1-1; 7 positions match TRBD1. The sample was peripheral blood. The CDR3 DNA is TGTGCCTGGAGTGAGGCAGGGGGAACTGAAGCTTTCTTT. This translates into CAWSEAGGTEAFF.